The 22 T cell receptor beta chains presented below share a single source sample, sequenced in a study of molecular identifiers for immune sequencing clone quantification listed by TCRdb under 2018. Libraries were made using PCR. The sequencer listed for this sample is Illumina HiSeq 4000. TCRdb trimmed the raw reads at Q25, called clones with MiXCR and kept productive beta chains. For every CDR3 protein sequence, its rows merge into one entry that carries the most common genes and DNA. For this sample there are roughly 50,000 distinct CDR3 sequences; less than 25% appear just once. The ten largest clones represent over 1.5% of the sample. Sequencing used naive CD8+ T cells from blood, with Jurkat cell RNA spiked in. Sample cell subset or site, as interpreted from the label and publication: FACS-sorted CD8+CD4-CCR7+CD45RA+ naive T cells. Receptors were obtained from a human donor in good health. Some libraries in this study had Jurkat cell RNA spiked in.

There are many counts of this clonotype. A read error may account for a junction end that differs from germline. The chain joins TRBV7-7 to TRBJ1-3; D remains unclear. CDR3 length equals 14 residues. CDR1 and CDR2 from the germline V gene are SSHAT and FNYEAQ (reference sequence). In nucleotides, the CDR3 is TGTGCTAGCAAGCGTGCTCCCTCTGGAAACACCATATATTTT. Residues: CASKRAPSGNTIYF.

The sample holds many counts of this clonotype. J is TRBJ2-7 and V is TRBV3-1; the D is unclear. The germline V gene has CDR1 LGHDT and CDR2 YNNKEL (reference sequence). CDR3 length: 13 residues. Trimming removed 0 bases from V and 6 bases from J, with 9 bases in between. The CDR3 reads CASSQDWTAEQYF. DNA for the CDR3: TGTGCCAGCAGCCAAGATTGGACCGCCGAGCAGTACTTC.

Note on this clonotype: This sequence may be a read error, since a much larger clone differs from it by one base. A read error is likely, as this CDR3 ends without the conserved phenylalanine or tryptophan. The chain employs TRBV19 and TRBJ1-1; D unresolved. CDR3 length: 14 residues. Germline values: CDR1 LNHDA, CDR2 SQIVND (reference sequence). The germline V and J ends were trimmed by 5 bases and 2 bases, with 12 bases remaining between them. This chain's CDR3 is CASSPAFLNTEAFL. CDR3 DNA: TGTGCCAGTAGTCCGGCCTTCCTTAACACTGAAGCTTTCCTT.

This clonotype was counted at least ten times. In nucleotides, the CDR3 is TGCAGCGTTGAAGGAATAGCGGGAGAGTATGAGCAGTTCTTC. This gives the protein CSVEGIAGEYEQFF. V is TRBV29-1 and J is TRBJ2-1, with 9 bases aligning to TRBD2. Per germline, CDR1 SQVTM and CDR2 ANQGSEA. Trimming took 1 base from V and 8 from J; bases not matched to a gene: 6. The CDR3 has 14 amino acids.

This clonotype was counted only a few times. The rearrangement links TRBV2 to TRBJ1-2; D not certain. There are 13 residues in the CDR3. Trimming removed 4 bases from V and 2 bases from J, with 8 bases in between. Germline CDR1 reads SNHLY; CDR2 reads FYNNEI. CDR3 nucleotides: TGTGCCAGCAGTGGAACACAAAACTATGGCTACACCTTC. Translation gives CASSGTQNYGYTF. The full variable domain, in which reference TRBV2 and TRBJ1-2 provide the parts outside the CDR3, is EPEVTQTPSHQVTQMGQEVILRCVPISNHLYFYWYRQILGQKVEFLVSFYNNEISEKSEIFDDQFSVERPDGSNFTLKIRSTKLEDSAMYFCASSGTQNYGYTFGSGTRLTVV.

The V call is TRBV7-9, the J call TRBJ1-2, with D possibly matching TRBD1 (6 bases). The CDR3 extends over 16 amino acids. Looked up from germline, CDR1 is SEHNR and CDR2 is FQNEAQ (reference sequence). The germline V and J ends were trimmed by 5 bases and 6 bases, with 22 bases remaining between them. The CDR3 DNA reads TGTGCCAGCAGCCCGCCCCAGGGCAGGGGACCCCATGGCTACACCTTC. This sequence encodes CASSPPQGRGPHGYTF.

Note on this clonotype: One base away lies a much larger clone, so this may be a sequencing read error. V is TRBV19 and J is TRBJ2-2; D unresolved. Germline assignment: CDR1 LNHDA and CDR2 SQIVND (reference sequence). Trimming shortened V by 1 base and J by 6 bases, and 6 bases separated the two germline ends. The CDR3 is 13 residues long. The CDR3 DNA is TGTGCCAGTAGTATAGTTGTGCCCGGGGAGCTGTTTTTT. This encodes CASSIVVPGELFF. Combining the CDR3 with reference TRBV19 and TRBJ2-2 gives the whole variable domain DGGITQSPKYLFRKEGQNVTLSCEQNLNHDAMYWYRQDPGQGLRLIYYSQIVNDFQKGDIAEGYSVSREKKESFPLTVTSAQKNPTAFYLCASSIVVPGELFFGEGSRLTVL.

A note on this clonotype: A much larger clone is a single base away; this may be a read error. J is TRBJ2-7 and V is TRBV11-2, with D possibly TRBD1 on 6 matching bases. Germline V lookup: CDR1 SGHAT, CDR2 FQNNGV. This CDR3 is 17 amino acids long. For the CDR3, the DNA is TGTGCCCGCAGCTTAGAACCTAACAGGGCCCAATCCTACGAGCAGTACTTC. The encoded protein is CARSLEPNRAQSYEQYF.

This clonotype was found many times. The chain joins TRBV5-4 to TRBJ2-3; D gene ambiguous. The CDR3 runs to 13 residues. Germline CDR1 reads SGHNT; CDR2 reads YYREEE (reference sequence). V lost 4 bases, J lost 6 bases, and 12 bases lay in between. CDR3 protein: CASSEAASDTQYF. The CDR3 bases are TGTGCCAGCAGCGAGGCGGCTTCCGATACGCAGTATTTT.

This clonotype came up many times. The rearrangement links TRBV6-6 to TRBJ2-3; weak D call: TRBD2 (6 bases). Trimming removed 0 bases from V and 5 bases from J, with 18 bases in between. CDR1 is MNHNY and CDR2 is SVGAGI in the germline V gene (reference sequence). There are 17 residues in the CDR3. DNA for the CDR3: TGTGCCAGCAGTTACTCTTGGAGGGCCCCCCCCCAAGATACGCAGTATTTT. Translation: CASSYSWRAPPQDTQYF.

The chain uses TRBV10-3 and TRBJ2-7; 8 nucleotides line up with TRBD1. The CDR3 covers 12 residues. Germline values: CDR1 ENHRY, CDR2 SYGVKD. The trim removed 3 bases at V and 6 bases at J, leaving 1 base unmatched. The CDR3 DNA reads TGTGCCATCAGTGAACAGGGGGTCGAGCAGTACTTC. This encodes CAISEQGVEQYF.

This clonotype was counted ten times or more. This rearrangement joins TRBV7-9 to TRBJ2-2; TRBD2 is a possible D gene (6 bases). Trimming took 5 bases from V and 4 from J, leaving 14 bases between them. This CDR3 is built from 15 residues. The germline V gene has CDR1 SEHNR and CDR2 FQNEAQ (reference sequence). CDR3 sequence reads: CASSRESGGTGELFF. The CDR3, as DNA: TGTGCCAGCAGCAGGGAGTCCGGGGGCACCGGGGAGCTGTTTTTT.

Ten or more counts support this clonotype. CDR3 region: CASSLGQYQETQYF. In nucleotides, the CDR3 is TGTGCCAGCAGCCTTGGACAGTACCAAGAGACCCAGTACTTC. The rearrangement uses TRBV5-4 and TRBJ2-5; TRBD1 might be the D (6 bases). Germline V gene sequence: CDR1 SGHNT, CDR2 YYREEE (reference sequence). Trimming shortened V by 4 bases and J by 0 bases, and 10 bases separated the two germline ends. CDR3 length equals 14 residues.

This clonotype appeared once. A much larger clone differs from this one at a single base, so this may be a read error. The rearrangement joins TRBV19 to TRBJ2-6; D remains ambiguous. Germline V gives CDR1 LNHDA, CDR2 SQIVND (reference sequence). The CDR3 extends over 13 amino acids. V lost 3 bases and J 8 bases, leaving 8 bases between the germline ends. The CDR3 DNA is TGTGCCAGTAGTATCGGGTCGACCAACGTCCTGACTTTC. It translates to CASSIGSTNVLTF. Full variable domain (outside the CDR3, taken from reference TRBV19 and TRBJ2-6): DGGITQSPKYLFRKEGQNVTLSCEQNLNHDAMYWYRQDPGQGLRLIYYSQIVNDFQKGDIAEGYSVSREKKESFPLTVTSAQKNPTAFYLCASSIGSTNVLTFGAGSRLTVL.

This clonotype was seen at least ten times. The CDR3 DNA reads as TGCGCCAGCAGCCAACTCGGACGTGGGGATGGAAACACCATATATTTT. Its translation is CASSQLGRGDGNTIYF. The chain employs TRBV4-3 and TRBJ1-3, with unresolved D. The V end lost 2 bases, the J end lost 3 bases, and 14 bases lay between the germline ends. CDR1 is LGHNA and CDR2 is YSLEER in the germline V gene. The CDR3 has 16 residues.

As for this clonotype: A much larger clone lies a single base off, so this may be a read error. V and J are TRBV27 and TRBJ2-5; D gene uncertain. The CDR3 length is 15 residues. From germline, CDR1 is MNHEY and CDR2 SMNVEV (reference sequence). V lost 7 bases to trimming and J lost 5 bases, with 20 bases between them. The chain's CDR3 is CASTPLFGPDETQYF. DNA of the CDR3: TGTGCCAGCACTCCTCTTTTTGGACCGGACGAGACCCAGTACTTC.

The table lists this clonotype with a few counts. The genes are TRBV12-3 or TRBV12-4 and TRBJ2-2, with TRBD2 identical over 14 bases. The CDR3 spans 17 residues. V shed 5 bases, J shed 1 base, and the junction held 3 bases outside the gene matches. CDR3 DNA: TGTGCCAGCAGTCAAGGACTAGCGGGAGGGAACACCGGGGAGCTGTTTTTT. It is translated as CASSQGLAGGNTGELFF.

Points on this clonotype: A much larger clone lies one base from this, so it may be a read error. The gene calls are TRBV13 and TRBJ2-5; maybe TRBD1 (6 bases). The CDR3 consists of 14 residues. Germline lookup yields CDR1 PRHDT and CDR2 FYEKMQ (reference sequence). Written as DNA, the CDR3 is TGTGTCAGCAGCTTAGAAGGGGGAGAAGAGACCCAGTACTTC. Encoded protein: CVSSLEGGEETQYF.

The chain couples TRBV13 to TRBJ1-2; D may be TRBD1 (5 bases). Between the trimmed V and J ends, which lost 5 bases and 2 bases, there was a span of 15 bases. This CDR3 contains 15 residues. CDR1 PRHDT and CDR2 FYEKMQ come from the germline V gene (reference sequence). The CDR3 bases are TGTGCCAGCAGCCAGCCAGGGCCCCTGAACTATGGCTACACCTTC. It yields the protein CASSQPGPLNYGYTF.

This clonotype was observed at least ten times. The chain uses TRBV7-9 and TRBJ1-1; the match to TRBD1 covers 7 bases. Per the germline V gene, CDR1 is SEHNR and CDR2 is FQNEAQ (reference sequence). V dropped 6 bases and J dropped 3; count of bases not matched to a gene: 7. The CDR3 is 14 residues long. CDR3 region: CASSRQGSDTEAFF. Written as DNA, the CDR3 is TGTGCCAGCAGTAGACAGGGATCGGACACTGAAGCTTTCTTT.

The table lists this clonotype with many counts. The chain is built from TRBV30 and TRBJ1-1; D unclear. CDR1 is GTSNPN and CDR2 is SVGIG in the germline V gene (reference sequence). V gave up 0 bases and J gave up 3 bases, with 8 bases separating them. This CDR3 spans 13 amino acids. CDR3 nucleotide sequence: TGTGCCTGGAGTGTAGGAGGGCACACTGAAGCTTTCTTT. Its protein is CAWSVGGHTEAFF.

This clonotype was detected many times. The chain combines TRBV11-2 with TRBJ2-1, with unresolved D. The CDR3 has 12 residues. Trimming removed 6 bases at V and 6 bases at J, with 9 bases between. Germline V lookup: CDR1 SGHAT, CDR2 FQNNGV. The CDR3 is CASSDSFNEQFF. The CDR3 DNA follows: TGTGCCAGCAGTGACTCTTTCAATGAGCAGTTCTTC. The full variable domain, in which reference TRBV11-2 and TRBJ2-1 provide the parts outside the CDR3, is EAGVAQSPRYKIIEKRQSVAFWCNPISGHATLYWYQQILGQGPKLLIQFQNNGVVDDSQLPKDRFSAERLKGVDSTLKIQPAKLEDSAVYLCASSDSFNEQFFGPGTRLTVL.